The clone carrying this TCR beta chain was counted a single time. Its antigen remains unidentified. If no ophthalmopathy progression occurred within 18 months, Graves' hyperthyroidism was stable. Thyroid ultrasound and orbital computed tomography, with clinical symptoms and serum thyroxine and TRAb, informed diagnoses. This entry belongs to a study of T cells in Graves' hyperthyroidism and ophthalmopathy. Study-wide background: Peripheral blood samples were taken at initial diagnosis, prior to any treatment.

Researchers amplified the TCR beta CDR3 regions from RNA transcripts. RT-PCR in the first round (using the HTBI primer set) targeted the TCR CDR3. Via MiXCR, TCRdb re-called the multiplex PCR reads, giving one row per CDR3 protein. The data contain about 400,000 distinct CDR3 sequences, 15% to 18% of them singletons. Broader study findings: Expanded thyroid clonotypes (above 0.001) were mostly also found in blood.

The CDR3 is made up of 16 amino acids. From germline, CDR1 is MNHNS and CDR2 SASEGT. Trimming cost V 7 bases and J 0 bases, with 16 bases left between them. The sample was blood. This clonotype originated in a woman aged 18-29 years with Graves' hyperthyroidism. The chain is built from TRBV6-1 and TRBJ1-5; no clear D gene. The CDR3, as DNA: TGTGCCAGCACCTTCTCCCTCCTTAATAGCAATCAGCCCCAGCATTTT. Its protein is CASTFSLLNSNQPQHF.